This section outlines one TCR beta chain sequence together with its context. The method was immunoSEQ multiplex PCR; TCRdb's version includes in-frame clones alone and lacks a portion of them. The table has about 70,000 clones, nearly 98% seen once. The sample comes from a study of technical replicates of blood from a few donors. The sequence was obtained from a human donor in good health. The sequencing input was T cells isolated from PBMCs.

The CDR3 bases are TGCGCCAGCAGCTTGGCCAGGGCAGTCGGAAACACCATATATTTT. Amino acid sequence: CASSLARAVGNTIYF. The gene calls are TRBV5-1 and TRBJ1-3, with D perhaps TRBD1 (5 bases). The germline V gene encodes CDR1 SGHRS and CDR2 YFSETQ. V was shortened by 0 bases and J by 4 bases, with 11 bases between the two germline ends. The CDR3 length is 15 residues.